This T cell receptor (beta chain) was obtained from a study of blood T cell repertoires in COVID-19. Overall study context: COVID-19 samples from acute and convalescent phases originated in the United States, Italy and Spain. T cells, B-cell-depleted T cells, or PBMCs provided the cDNA or gDNA that served as material.

The V end was cut by 2 bases, the J end by 5 bases, with 7 bases between. The germline CDR1 and CDR2 sequences are MNHEY and SVGAGI. CDR3 length: 13 residues. The data were produced by immunoSEQ multiplex PCR, yet TCRdb's version contains in-frame clones alone and is incomplete. The table shows over 200,000 clones, with around 90% occurring only once. Participant age was roughly 18 to 90 years, and participants resided in roughly 24 US areas. The sequence was collected from a young man who had recovered from COVID-19. The sample consisted of PBMCs or T cells enriched from blood (not recorded which). J is TRBJ2-1 and V is TRBV6-5; D perhaps matches TRBD2 (5 bases). The CDR3 is CASSYRRHNEQFF. CDR3 DNA: TGTGCCAGCAGTTACAGGAGGCACAATGAGCAGTTCTTC.